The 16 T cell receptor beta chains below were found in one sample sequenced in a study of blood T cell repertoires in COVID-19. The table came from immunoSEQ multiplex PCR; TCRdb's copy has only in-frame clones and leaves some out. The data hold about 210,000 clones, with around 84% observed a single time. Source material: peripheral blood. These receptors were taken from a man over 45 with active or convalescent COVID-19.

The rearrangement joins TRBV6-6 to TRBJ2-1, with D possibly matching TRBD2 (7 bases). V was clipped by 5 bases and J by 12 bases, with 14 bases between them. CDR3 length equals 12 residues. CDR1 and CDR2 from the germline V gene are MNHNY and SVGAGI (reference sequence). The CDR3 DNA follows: TGTGCCAGCAGTACTCAAGGGGGGGGGCAGTTCTTC. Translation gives CASSTQGGGQFF.

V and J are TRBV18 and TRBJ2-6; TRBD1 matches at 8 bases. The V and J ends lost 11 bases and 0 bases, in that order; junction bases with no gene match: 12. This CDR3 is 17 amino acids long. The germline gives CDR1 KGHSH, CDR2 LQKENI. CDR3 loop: CAGAEGTGGSGANVLTF. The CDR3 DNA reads TGTGCCGGCGCCGAGGGCACAGGGGGCTCTGGGGCCAACGTCCTGACTTTC.

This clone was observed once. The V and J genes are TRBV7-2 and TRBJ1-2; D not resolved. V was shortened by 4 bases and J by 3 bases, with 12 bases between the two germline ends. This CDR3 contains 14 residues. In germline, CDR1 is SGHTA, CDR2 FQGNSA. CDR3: CASSYRTGDYGYTF. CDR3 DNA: TGTGCCAGCAGCTACCGGACGGGAGACTATGGCTACACCTTC.

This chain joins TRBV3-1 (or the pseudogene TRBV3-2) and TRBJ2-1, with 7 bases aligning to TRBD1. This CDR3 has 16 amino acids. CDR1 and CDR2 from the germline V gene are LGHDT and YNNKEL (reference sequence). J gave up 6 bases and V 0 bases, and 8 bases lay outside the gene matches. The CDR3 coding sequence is TGTGCCAGCAGCCAAGAGCGGCAGGGGGACCCCAATGAGCAGTTCTTC. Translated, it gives CASSQERQGDPNEQFF.

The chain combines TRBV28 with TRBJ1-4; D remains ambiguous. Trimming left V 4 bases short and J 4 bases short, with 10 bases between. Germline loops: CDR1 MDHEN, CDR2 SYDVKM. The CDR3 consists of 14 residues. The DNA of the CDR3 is TGTGCCAGCAGTTCCCCAGGAAATAATGAAAAACTGTTTTTT. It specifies CASSSPGNNEKLFF.

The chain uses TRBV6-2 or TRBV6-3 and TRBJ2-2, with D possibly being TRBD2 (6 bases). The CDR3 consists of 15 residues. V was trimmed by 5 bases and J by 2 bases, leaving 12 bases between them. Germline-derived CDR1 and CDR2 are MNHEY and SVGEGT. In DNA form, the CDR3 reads TGTGCCAGCAGTACTTGGAGGGGTAACACCGGGGAGCTGTTTTTT. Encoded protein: CASSTWRGNTGELFF.

Here the CDR3 DNA reads TGTGCCAGCAGTGACCCAAGGACAGGGAGAACTTCACCCCTCCACTTT. Translated, it gives CASSDPRTGRTSPLHF. The rearrangement joins TRBV28 to TRBJ1-6; TRBD1 aligns across 8 bases. Germline-derived CDR1 and CDR2 are MDHEN and SYDVKM. The ends lost 5 bases at V and 9 bases at J; junction bases unmatched: 12. This CDR3 region has 16 residues.

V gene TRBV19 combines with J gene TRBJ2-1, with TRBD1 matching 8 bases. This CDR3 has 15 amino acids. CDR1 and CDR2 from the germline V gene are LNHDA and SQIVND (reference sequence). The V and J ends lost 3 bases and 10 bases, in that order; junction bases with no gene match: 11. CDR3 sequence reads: CASSIADRVLGEQFF. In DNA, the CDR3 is TGTGCCAGTAGTATCGCGGACAGGGTACTTGGGGAGCAGTTCTTC.

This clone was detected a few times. This chain's CDR3 is CATLNGGGMGNQPQHF. CDR3 bases: TGTGCCACCCTGAATGGGGGGGGAATGGGCAATCAGCCCCAGCATTTT. The chain couples TRBV28 to TRBJ1-5, with a tentative D call TRBD1 (5 bases). The CDR3 length is 16 residues. CDR1 is MDHEN and CDR2 is SYDVKM in the germline V gene. Trimming left V 10 bases short and J 2 bases short, with 21 bases between.

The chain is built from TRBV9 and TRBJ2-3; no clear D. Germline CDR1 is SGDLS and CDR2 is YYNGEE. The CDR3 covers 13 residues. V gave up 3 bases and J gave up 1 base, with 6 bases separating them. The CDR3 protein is CASSAPGTDTQYF. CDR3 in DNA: TGTGCCAGCAGCGCCCCCGGCACAGATACGCAGTATTTT.

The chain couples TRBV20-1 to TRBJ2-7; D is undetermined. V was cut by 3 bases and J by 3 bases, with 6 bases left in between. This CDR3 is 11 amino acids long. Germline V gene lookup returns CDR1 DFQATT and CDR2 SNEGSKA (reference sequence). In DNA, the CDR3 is TGCAGTGCTAGTCAGGTCTACGAGCAGTACTTC. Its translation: CSASQVYEQYF.

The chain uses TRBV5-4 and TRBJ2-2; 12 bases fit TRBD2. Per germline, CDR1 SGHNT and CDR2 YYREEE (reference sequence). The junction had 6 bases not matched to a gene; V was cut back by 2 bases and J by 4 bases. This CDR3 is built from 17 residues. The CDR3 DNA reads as TGTGCCAGCAGCTTTGGTGGACTAGCGGGGTTCACCGGGGAGCTGTTTTTT. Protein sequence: CASSFGGLAGFTGELFF.

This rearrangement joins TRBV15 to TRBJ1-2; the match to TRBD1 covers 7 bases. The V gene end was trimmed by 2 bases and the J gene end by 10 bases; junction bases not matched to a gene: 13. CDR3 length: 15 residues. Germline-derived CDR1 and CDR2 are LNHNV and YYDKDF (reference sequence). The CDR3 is CATSRPLGVDRVYTF. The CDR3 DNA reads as TGTGCCACCAGCAGACCGCTTGGAGTAGACAGGGTCTACACCTTC.

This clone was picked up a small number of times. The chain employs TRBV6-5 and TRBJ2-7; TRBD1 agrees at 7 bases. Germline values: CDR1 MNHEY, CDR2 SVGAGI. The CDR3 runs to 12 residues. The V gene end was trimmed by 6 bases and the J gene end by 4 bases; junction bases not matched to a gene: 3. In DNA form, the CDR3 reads TGTGCCAGCAGGACAGGGATGTACGAGCAGTACGTC. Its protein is CASRTGMYEQYV.

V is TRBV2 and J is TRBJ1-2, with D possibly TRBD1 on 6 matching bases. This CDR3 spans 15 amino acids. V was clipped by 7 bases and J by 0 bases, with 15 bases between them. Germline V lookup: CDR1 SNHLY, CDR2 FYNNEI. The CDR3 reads CASTQTGTTNYGYTF. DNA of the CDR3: TGTGCCAGCACCCAAACCGGGACAACTAACTATGGCTACACCTTC.

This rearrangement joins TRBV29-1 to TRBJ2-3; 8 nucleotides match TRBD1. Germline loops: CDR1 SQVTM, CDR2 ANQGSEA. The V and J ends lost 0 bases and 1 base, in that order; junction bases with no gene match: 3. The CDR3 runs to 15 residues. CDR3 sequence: CSVEDLDRGTDTQYF. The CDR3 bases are TGCAGCGTTGAAGATCTGGACAGGGGCACAGATACGCAGTATTTT.